The 25 T cell receptor beta chains presented below share a single source sample, sequenced in a study of T cell changes during pregnancy in multiple sclerosis. Here immunoSEQ multiplex PCR was the method, and the copy in TCRdb shows in-frame clones only, minus some. The sample has 75,000 to 95,000 clones, less than 95% seen once; the top ten hold 0.8% to 0.95%. The sequenced sample was peripheral blood, obtained before pregnancy. These receptors originate from a female donor with multiple sclerosis, enrolled in a pregnancy study.

The chain carries TRBV2 and TRBJ2-5, with TRBD1 identical over 7 bases. Germline assignment: CDR1 SNHLY and CDR2 FYNNEI. The V segment lost 6 bases and the J segment 5 bases; nucleotides outside the gene matches: 6. The CDR3 length is 13 residues. CDR3 amino acids: CASSYRGSETQYF. The CDR3 region has the DNA TGTGCCAGCAGCTACAGGGGTTCGGAGACCCAGTACTTC.

The V gene is TRBV29-1, the J gene TRBJ2-2, with a weak D call TRBD2 (6 bases). CDR1 and CDR2 from the germline V gene are SQVTM and ANQGSEA. The CDR3 runs to 14 residues. The ends were cut back, 4 bases at V and 2 bases at J, with 11 bases in the middle. CDR3 DNA sequence: TGCAGCGTTGTTGGGGAGGTCAACACCGGGGAGCTGTTTTTT. It codes for CSVVGEVNTGELFF.

There are a few counts of this clone. J is TRBJ1-6 and V is TRBV6-7; the D is unclear. TRBV6-7 is an open reading frame whose function is uncertain. Trimming pared 7 bases from V and 6 bases from J, leaving 16 bases between. The CDR3 is 15 amino acids. The DNA of the CDR3 is TGTGCCAGCAAGGAGATAAGATCAATTAATTCACCCCTCCACTTT. It is translated as CASKEIRSINSPLHF.

Details on this clone: The junction departs from the called germline gene at one end, perhaps through a read error. The V call is TRBV29-1, the J call TRBJ1-1, with D possibly being TRBD1 (5 bases). Per the germline V gene, CDR1 is SQVTM and CDR2 is ANQGSEA. This CDR3 is built from 13 residues. The CDR3 DNA reads as TGCAGCCCCTCAGTAATGGGGGGGGGAAGAGTGAAATTT. It translates to CSPSVMGGGRVKF.

The chain joins TRBV6-4 to TRBJ2-3, with a possible D match to TRBD1 (7 bases). Germline CDR1 reads MRHNA; CDR2 reads SNTAGT. CDR3 length equals 19 residues. Trimming cost V 5 bases and J 2 bases, with 26 bases left between them. This chain's CDR3 is CASSPSGGLLGGATDTQYF. CDR3 nucleotide sequence: TGTGCCAGCAGTCCCTCAGGGGGGCTACTAGGCGGTGCCACAGATACGCAGTATTTT.

This sequence joins TRBV5-4 and TRBJ2-1, with 8 bases fitting TRBD2. Germline-derived CDR1 and CDR2 are SGHNT and YYREEE (reference sequence). The CDR3 runs 16 residues. V gave up 3 bases and J gave up 9 bases; unmatched junction bases: 14. Written as DNA, the CDR3 is TGTGCCAGCAGCTCCGGGACCTCACACCGGGGGGGTGAGCAGTTCTTC. Residues: CASSSGTSHRGGEQFF. The full variable domain, in which reference TRBV5-4 and TRBJ2-1 provide the parts outside the CDR3, is ETGVTQSPTHLIKTRGQQVTLRCSSQSGHNTVSWYQQALGQGPQFIFQYYREEENGRGNFPPRFSGLQFPNYSSELNVNALELDDSALYLCASSSGTSHRGGEQFFGPGTRLTVL.

This clone was detected only once. V gene TRBV7-9 combines with J gene TRBJ1-4; TRBD1 might be the D (5 bases). Trimming shortened V by 1 base and J by 3 bases, and 6 bases separated the two germline ends. There are 14 residues in the CDR3. Germline V gene sequence: CDR1 SEHNR, CDR2 FQNEAQ (reference sequence). The CDR3 protein is CASSLGQSNEKLFF. The CDR3 DNA follows: TGTGCCAGCAGCTTAGGACAGTCTAATGAAAAACTGTTTTTT.

The chain combines TRBV9 with TRBJ1-1, with D tentatively TRBD1 (6 bases). Trimming cost V 2 bases and J 0 bases, with 8 bases left between them. The CDR3 has 14 residues. Germline CDR1 SGDLS, CDR2 YYNGEE. In DNA form, the CDR3 reads TGTGCCAGCAGCGTCGGACAGCTGAACACTGAAGCTTTCTTT. This gives the protein CASSVGQLNTEAFF.

The chain recombines TRBV9 with TRBJ2-1; TRBD2 matches at 8 bases. Trimming cost V 5 bases and J 8 bases; bases outside gene matches: 12. Looked up from germline, CDR1 is SGDLS and CDR2 is YYNGEE. CDR3 length: 15 amino acids. As DNA, the CDR3 is TGTGCCAGCAGTACGAGCGGGAGAGGCAATGATGAGCAGTTCTTC. Translated: CASSTSGRGNDEQFF. The full variable domain, its missing parts supplied by reference TRBV9 and TRBJ2-1, is DSGVTQTPKHLITATGQRVTLRCSPRSGDLSVYWYQQSLDQGLQFLIQYYNGEERAKGNILERFSAQQFPDLHSELNLSSLELGDSALYFCASSTSGRGNDEQFFGPGTRLTVL.

This chain joins TRBV29-1 and TRBJ2-1; weak D call: TRBD1 (5 bases). Looked up from germline, CDR1 is SQVTM and CDR2 is ANQGSEA. The ends were cut back, 0 bases at V and 0 bases at J, with 15 bases in the middle. The CDR3 has 17 amino acids. DNA of the CDR3: TGCAGCGTTGAAGAGCCCCGGACATGGAGCTCCTACAATGAGCAGTTCTTC. Translation: CSVEEPRTWSSYNEQFF.

The rearrangement links TRBV18 to TRBJ2-3; 11 nucleotides align to TRBD1. CDR1 and CDR2 (germline): KGHSH, LQKENI. With 3 bases clipped from V and 8 bases from J, the junction kept 1 base outside the gene matches. The CDR3 sequence is 13 residues long. CDR3 in amino acids: CASSPGTGGTQYF. The CDR3 DNA sequence: TGTGCCAGCTCACCTGGGACAGGGGGTACGCAGTATTTT.

The chain uses TRBV25-1 and TRBJ2-7; D gene ambiguous. The germline V and J ends were trimmed by 7 bases and 6 bases, with 10 bases remaining between them. Per the germline V gene, CDR1 is MGHDK and CDR2 is SYGVNS. This CDR3 has 11 amino acids. CDR3 amino acids: CASMAGPEQYF. The CDR3 coding sequence is TGTGCCAGCATGGCAGGTCCCGAGCAGTACTTC.

This clone appeared a few times. The chain uses TRBV6-1 and TRBJ1-2, with D perhaps TRBD1 (6 bases). The CDR3 covers 14 residues. Trimming left V 6 bases short and J 2 bases short, with 13 bases between. Per germline, CDR1 MNHNS and CDR2 SASEGT. The CDR3 region has the DNA TGTGCCAGCAGCTCTTGGACAGCAAACTATGGCTACACCTTC. This encodes CASSSWTANYGYTF.

The genes are TRBV9 and TRBJ2-2; the match to TRBD2 covers 9 bases. J lost 3 bases, V lost 4 bases, and 7 bases had no gene match. There are 16 residues in the CDR3. The germline V gene has CDR1 SGDLS and CDR2 YYNGEE. This CDR3 is CASSPHSGSYTGELFF. CDR3 nucleotides: TGTGCCAGCAGCCCCCATAGCGGGAGTTACACCGGGGAGCTGTTTTTT.

Remarks on this clone: The final CDR3 position lacks the conserved phenylalanine or tryptophan, pointing to a likely read error. The DNA is left out, because the CDR3 cannot be placed on it with certainty; the CDR3 is given as TCRdb lists it. CDR3 amino acids: CASSPERGVINL. This chain joins TRBV7-9 and TRBJ1-2. The CDR3 spans 12 amino acids, including both terminal residues. From germline, CDR1 is SEHNR and CDR2 FQNEAQ (reference sequence).

Only a few counts were recorded for this clone. In DNA form, the CDR3 reads TGTGCCAGCCTGGGACAACCGAACACTGAAGCTTTCTTT. It is translated as CASLGQPNTEAFF. This rearrangement joins TRBV18 to TRBJ1-1; possible D gene TRBD1, 6 bases. The CDR3 is 13 amino acids. Trimming left V 8 bases short and J 1 base short, with 11 bases between. Looked up from germline, CDR1 is KGHSH and CDR2 is LQKENI.

The CDR3 DNA follows: TGTGCCAGCAGCCGTTCAGGGAAGATGAACACTGAAGCTTTCTTT. Translating it yields CASSRSGKMNTEAFF. The chain couples TRBV4-2 to TRBJ1-1; tentative D call: TRBD1 (5 bases). This CDR3 has 15 residues. Germline assignment: CDR1 LGHNA and CDR2 YNFKEQ. V dropped 4 bases and J dropped 0 bases, with 12 bases sitting between them.

As DNA, the CDR3 is TGTGCCAGCAGCTGGAGACAGGGGACCTACGAGCAGTACTTC. This translates into CASSWRQGTYEQYF. V gene TRBV14 combines with J gene TRBJ2-7; 8 bases line up with TRBD1. The V segment lost 5 bases and the J segment 2 bases; nucleotides outside the gene matches: 5. The CDR3 totals 14 residues. Germline assignment: CDR1 SGHDN and CDR2 FVKESK.

The rearrangement uses TRBV10-3 and TRBJ2-7; the D gene is possibly TRBD2 (5 bases). Trimming stripped 10 bases from V and 0 bases from J, with 10 bases between. The CDR3 covers 12 residues. Germline V lookup: CDR1 ENHRY, CDR2 SYGVKD. The CDR3: CATTRDSYEQYF. As DNA, the CDR3 is TGTGCCACCACTAGGGACTCCTACGAGCAGTACTTC.

The rearrangement joins TRBV2 to TRBJ2-6; 9 nucleotides match TRBD2. Germline V gene sequence: CDR1 SNHLY, CDR2 FYNNEI. CDR3 length: 18 amino acids. V shed 4 bases and J 3 bases; nucleotides not matched to a gene: 10. CDR3 sequence (DNA): TGTGCCAGCAGTGGAGGAAAGGGACTAGCCAATGGGGCCAACGTCCTGACTTTC. Translated: CASSGGKGLANGANVLTF.

This sequence joins TRBV9 and TRBJ1-1; D is unclear. This CDR3 contains 15 residues. Germline V CDR1 and CDR2: SGDLS, YYNGEE. V was cut by 0 bases and J by 3 bases, with 12 bases left in between. DNA for the CDR3: TGTGCCAGCAGCGTAGGATCAGCGGGGTACACTGAAGCTTTCTTT. This sequence encodes CASSVGSAGYTEAFF.

The V gene is TRBV4-2, the J gene TRBJ2-7; D gene unclear. In germline, CDR1 is LGHNA, CDR2 YNFKEQ. The CDR3 is 11 amino acids. The V and J ends lost 1 base and 6 bases respectively, with 4 bases between them. The CDR3 coding sequence is TGTGCCAGCAGCCAAGGGGCCGAGCAGTACTTC. Amino acid sequence: CASSQGAEQYF.

This chain joins TRBV18 and TRBJ2-7; 9 bases agree with TRBD1. CDR1 KGHSH and CDR2 LQKENI come from the germline V gene. There are 15 residues in the CDR3. The V segment lost 3 bases and the J segment 5 bases; nucleotides outside the gene matches: 8. The DNA for the CDR3 is TGTGCCAGCTCACCCTTTAGGACAGGGGACAACGAGCAGTACTTC. Encoded protein: CASSPFRTGDNEQYF.

CDR3 sequence: CASSFQGASGNTIYF. The CDR3 bases are TGTGCCAGCAGTTTTCAAGGGGCGAGTGGAAACACCATATATTTT. The gene calls are TRBV28 and TRBJ1-3, with D maybe TRBD1 (5 bases). Per germline, CDR1 MDHEN and CDR2 SYDVKM. The CDR3 sequence is 15 residues long. Trimming left V 3 bases short and J 3 bases short, with 12 bases between.

This chain joins TRBV21-1 and TRBJ2-1; TRBD1 is taken as the D call from the table, unchecked against the DNA. TRBV21-1 is given as a pseudogene. The length of the CDR3 is 15 residues. CDR3 nucleotides: TGTGCCAGCAGTCTAGGCCCAGGGGACCACAATGAGCAGTTCTTC. Encoded protein: CASSLGPGDHNEQFF.